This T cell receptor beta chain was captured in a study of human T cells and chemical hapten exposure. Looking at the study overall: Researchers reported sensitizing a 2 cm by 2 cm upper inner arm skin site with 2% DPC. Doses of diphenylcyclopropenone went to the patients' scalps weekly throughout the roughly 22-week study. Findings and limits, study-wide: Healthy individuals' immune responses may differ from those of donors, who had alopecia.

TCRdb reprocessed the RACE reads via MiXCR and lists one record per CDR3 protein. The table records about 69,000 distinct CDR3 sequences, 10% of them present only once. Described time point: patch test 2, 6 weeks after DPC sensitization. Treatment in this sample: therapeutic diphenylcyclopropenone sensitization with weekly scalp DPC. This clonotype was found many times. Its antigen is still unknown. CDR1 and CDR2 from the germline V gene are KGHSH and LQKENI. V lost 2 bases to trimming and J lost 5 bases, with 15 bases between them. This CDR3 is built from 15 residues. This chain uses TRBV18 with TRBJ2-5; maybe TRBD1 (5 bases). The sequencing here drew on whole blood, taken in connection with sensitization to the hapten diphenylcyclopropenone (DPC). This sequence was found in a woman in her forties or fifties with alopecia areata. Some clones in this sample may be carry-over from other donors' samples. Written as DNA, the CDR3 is TGTGCCAGCTCACCAAGGCAGGGATCGTCCGAGACCCAGTACTTC. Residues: CASSPRQGSSETQYF.